This is a list of T cell receptor beta chains from one sample in a study of blood T cells in healthy people across ages. TCRdb re-derived calls from the 5' RACE reads in MiXCR, one entry per CDR3 protein. The sample shows 600,000 or so distinct CDR3 sequences, 25% to 35% of them seen only once. The sample consisted of blood. These TCRs come from a woman older than 75 in good health. Both conserved end residues are part of each CDR3. Only part of the rows carry a size: once, few, many, or a class if the clone is expanded.

clone_size v_call cdr3_aa
many TRBV5-1 CASSLSGQGFNEQFF
- TRBV4-1 CASSQGSGPWGEKLFF
few TRBV6-1 CASSEQGDTGELFF
- TRBV20-1 CSARGAGVLNGGNTDTQYF
once TRBV30 CAWEAGMNTEAFF
- TRBV10-3 CAISIDRVNSPLHF
many TRBV27 CASGPSGGAGANVLTF
- TRBV6-1 CVSSERWGRGYTF
- TRBV20-1 CSARATSESMQFF
many TRBV28 CASSVQTGDTDTQYF
few TRBV4-2 CASSPVEGSTDTQYF
many TRBV27 CASRGLGGTDTQYF
- TRBV27 CASSWFRDTEAFF
many TRBV20-1 CSALGTGVFQETQYF
many TRBV7-2 CASSRILAGGTDTQYF
many TRBV9 CASSVKVAGSDTQYF
- TRBV6-2/TRBV6-3 CASSFAGPADTQYF
few TRBV30 CASAWGRQSGGPQHF
- TRBV7-6 CASSPSDSLVYEQYF
- TRBV28 CASSPYGGPTGELFF
- TRBV9 CASSLQGLAGVYGELFF
few TRBV20-1 CSATKTGSHSPLHF
few TRBV7-9 CASRTGGTGYGYTF
many TRBV20-1 CSANGQGQGYTF
- TRBV6-6 CASSYATVYSNQPQHF
- TRBV20-1 CGASPPSSTYNEQFF
many TRBV10-3 CAISESNPGAIYEQYF
many TRBV4-2 CASSQGGGTTEAFF
many TRBV2 CASSGGWTATAKNIQYF
- TRBV6-6 CASNYRDSYEQYF
- TRBV5-6 CASSLELGLGEQYF
- TRBV6-2/TRBV6-3 CASSYPRTGVSNQPQHF
- TRBV20-1 CSARGVKRGSTDTQYF
once TRBV27 CAGSPKQVNSDQLQHF
many TRBV18 CASSSEVRVEQFF
- TRBV7-2 CASGAVTQYF
- TRBV20-1 CSAQSGVRETQYF
many TRBV29-1 CSVGGSSYNEQFF
- TRBV5-1 CASSLVGTSQETQYF
many TRBV20-1 CSASTPLNTEAFF
- TRBV10-3 CAIRGWGDEQYF
few TRBV20-1 CSAREGRAGFTDTQYF
- TRBV18 CASSSYGSVSYTF
- TRBV14 CASSQVDRSQETQYF
many TRBV14 CASSQGGSYNEQFF
- TRBV20-1 CSARDPTGGDTGELFF
many TRBV7-2 CASSLRLAGGADEQFF
many TRBV20-1 CSARDRGGPYNEQFF
many TRBV6-2/TRBV6-3 CACRVAAVTDTQYF
many TRBV5-6 CASTLGKGSNTEAFF
many TRBV20-1 CSAGGLDTQYF
few TRBV2 CASSPDSITYEQYF
- TRBV20-1 CSAPRASHRTQYF
once TRBV2 CASSSQGALVGELFF
many TRBV29-1 CSVGQGGSGEQYF
- TRBV18 CASSSAIMNTEAFF
many TRBV7-6 CASSLLPTSYEQYF
many TRBV12-3/TRBV12-4 CASSPLLRGGYNEQFF
once TRBV7-2 CASSLAYSYTF